The clone carrying this TCR beta chain came up a few times. No antigen is known for it. The CDR3 loop spans 13 amino acids. The V and J ends lost 1 base and 8 bases respectively, with 11 bases between them. CDR1 is SEHNR, CDR2 FQNEAQ, per germline (reference sequence). Documented time point: newly diagnosed GD, antithyroid drugs for less than 3 months. PBMCs were the source of the RNA used for TCR sequencing. This record belongs to a study of regulatory T cells in long-lasting Graves disease. Study overall: Recently diagnosed Graves' patients had received antithyroid drugs for under 3 months.

General observations from the study: Persistent Graves' disease cases displayed lower TCR diversity than newly diagnosed ones.

Building the TCR beta libraries relied on iRepertoire HTBI primers, and CDR3 regions underwent Arm-PCR. TCRdb passed the multiplex PCR reads through MiXCR, listing each CDR3 protein once. The sample has approximately 460,000 distinct CDR3 sequences, about a sixth seen once. This same sample was also taken into another study, of T cells in Graves' hyperthyroidism and ophthalmopathy.

The chain joins TRBV7-9 to TRBJ1-2, with D uncertain. The source of this sequence is a woman aged 30 to 39 with Graves disease. The sequences come from peripheral blood mononuclear cells (PBMCs), collected at new diagnosis, from a patient treated with antithyroid drugs. The CDR3: CASSLETGRGYTF. For the CDR3, the DNA is TGTGCCAGCAGCTTAGAAACGGGTCGCGGCTACACCTTC.